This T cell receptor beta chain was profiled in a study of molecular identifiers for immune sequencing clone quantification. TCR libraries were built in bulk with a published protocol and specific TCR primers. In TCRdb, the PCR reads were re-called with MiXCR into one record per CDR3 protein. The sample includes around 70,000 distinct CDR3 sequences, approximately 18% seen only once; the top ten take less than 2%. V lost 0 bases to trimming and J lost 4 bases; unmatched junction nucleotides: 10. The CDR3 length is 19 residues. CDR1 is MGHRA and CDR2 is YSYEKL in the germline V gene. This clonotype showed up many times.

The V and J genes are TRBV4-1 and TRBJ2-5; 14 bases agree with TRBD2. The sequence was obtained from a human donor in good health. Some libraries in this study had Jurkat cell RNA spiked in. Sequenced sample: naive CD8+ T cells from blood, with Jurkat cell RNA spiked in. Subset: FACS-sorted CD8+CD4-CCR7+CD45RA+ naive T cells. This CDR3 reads CASSQDQVTSGRAGETQYF. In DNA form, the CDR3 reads TGCGCCAGCAGCCAAGATCAAGTGACTAGCGGGAGGGCTGGAGAGACCCAGTACTTC.